The 30 T cell receptor beta chains listed next were all sequenced from one sample in a study of control samples from healthy donors and cancer patients. Measured with immunoSEQ multiplex PCR; TCRdb has only the in-frame clones, and not every one. This sample yields roughly 32,000 clones, of which around 86% are seen a single time; about 1.6% belongs to the top ten. Sequencing was carried out using PBMCs. The receptor source for this set is a middle-aged woman with lung cancer.

The V gene is TRBV6-6, the J gene TRBJ1-6, with 8 bases fitting TRBD1. V lost 4 bases and J lost 8; bases outside the gene matches: 4. The germline V gene encodes CDR1 MNHNY and CDR2 SVGAGI (reference sequence). The CDR3 spans 14 residues. The chain's CDR3 is CASSSTGGDSPLHF. CDR3 bases: TGTGCCAGCAGTTCAACAGGGGGAGATTCACCCCTCCACTTT.

This rearrangement joins TRBV30 to TRBJ1-2; D call uncertain. Germline V gene data show CDR1 as GTSNPN and CDR2 as SVGIG (reference sequence). The CDR3 runs 13 residues. Trimming cost V 0 bases and J 9 bases, with 14 bases left between them. The CDR3 sequence: CAWSVGPQSRYTF. Written as DNA, the CDR3 is TGTGCCTGGAGTGTAGGCCCCCAGTCTCGCTACACCTTC. The whole variable domain, filled in from reference TRBV30 and TRBJ1-2, reads SQTIHQWPATLVQPVGSPLSLECTVEGTSNPNLYWYRQAAGRGLQLLFYSVGIGQISSEVPQNLSASRPQDRQFILSSKKLLLSDSGFYLCAWSVGPQSRYTFGSGTRLTVV.

The chain is built from TRBV2 and TRBJ1-5, with D hard to call. CDR1 is SNHLY, CDR2 FYNNEI, per germline. The CDR3 length is 13 residues. V lost 8 bases, J lost 3 bases, and 11 bases lay in between. This CDR3 is CASGPGLNQPQHF. In DNA form, the CDR3 reads TGTGCCAGCGGACCTGGGCTCAATCAGCCCCAGCATTTT.

This chain joins TRBV9 and TRBJ2-5; 7 positions agree with TRBD2. Trimming removed 4 bases from V and 2 bases from J; junction bases left unmatched: 8. The CDR3 totals 15 residues. CDR1 and CDR2 from the germline V gene are SGDLS and YYNGEE. As DNA, the CDR3 is TGTGCCAGCAGCACCAGCGGGACTACGCAAGAGACCCAGTACTTC. Translation gives CASSTSGTTQETQYF.

The rearrangement joins TRBV10-3 to TRBJ1-4; perhaps TRBD1 as D (6 bases). This CDR3 spans 13 amino acids. CDR1 ENHRY and CDR2 SYGVKD come from the germline V gene. V lost 4 bases and J 8 bases, leaving 11 bases between the germline ends. CDR3 in DNA: TGTGCCATCAGTGGGGGGGCCTCGGAAAAACTGTTTTTT. This encodes CAISGGASEKLFF.

This clone was detected a few times. V gene TRBV12-3 or TRBV12-4 combines with J gene TRBJ2-7; 7 bases map to TRBD1. Germline trimming cut 10 bases from V and 5 bases from J; bases unmatched to any gene: 8. The CDR3 covers 12 residues. The CDR3 bases are TGTGCCACCCAGACAGGGTCCAACGAGCAGTACTTC. Its translation is CATQTGSNEQYF.

The chain recombines TRBV5-5 with TRBJ2-3, with 9 bases identical to TRBD2. The ends lost 4 bases at V and 1 base at J; junction bases unmatched: 7. Germline loops: CDR1 SGHKS, CDR2 YYEKEE (reference sequence). CDR3 length: 16 amino acids. DNA for the CDR3: TGTGCCAGCAGCCCCACTTTAGCGGGGGGCACAGATACGCAGTATTTT. It codes for CASSPTLAGGTDTQYF.

The chain is built from TRBV4-1 and TRBJ2-7, with D unclear. Trimming pared 0 bases from V and 3 bases from J, leaving 12 bases between. The CDR3 has 15 residues. Germline V gives CDR1 MGHRA, CDR2 YSYEKL. The CDR3 protein is CASSQEVQFRYEQYF. The DNA of the CDR3 is TGCGCCAGCAGCCAAGAGGTACAGTTCCGCTACGAGCAGTACTTC.

This chain joins TRBV18 and TRBJ1-6; TRBD1 matches at 10 bases. V was clipped by 5 bases and J by 10 bases; unmatched bases: 11. Looked up from germline, CDR1 is KGHSH and CDR2 is LQKENI. The length of the CDR3 is 16 residues. This CDR3 is CASSEGQGSIISPLHF. The DNA of the CDR3 is TGTGCCAGCTCAGAGGGACAGGGGTCAATCATCTCACCCCTCCACTTT.

This rearrangement joins TRBV7-2 to TRBJ1-4; D is perhaps TRBD1 (5 bases). Trimming cost V 5 bases and J 4 bases, with 11 bases left between them. The germline V gene has CDR1 SGHTA and CDR2 FQGNSA. The CDR3 sequence is 14 residues long. CDR3 region: CASSQGGFNEKLFF. CDR3 nucleotides: TGTGCCAGCAGCCAGGGAGGGTTTAATGAAAAACTGTTTTTT.

This clone turned up a few times. The chain has TRBV7-9 and TRBJ2-7; possible D gene TRBD2, 7 bases. CDR1 and CDR2 (germline): SEHNR, FQNEAQ (reference sequence). V gave up 6 bases and J gave up 2 bases, with 14 bases separating them. This CDR3 spans 14 amino acids. In DNA form, the CDR3 reads TGTGCCAGCAGAGTCGGGGGGCCGACCTACGAGCAGTACTTC. Translating it yields CASRVGGPTYEQYF.

The chain combines TRBV4-1 with TRBJ2-3, with D perhaps being TRBD1 or TRBD2 (5 bases each). V was trimmed by 0 bases and J by 3 bases, leaving 28 bases between them. CDR3 length equals 21 residues. Germline assignment: CDR1 MGHRA and CDR2 YSYEKL. In nucleotides, the CDR3 is TGCGCCAGCAGCCAAGACGGGGTTTCCAGGGCCCCGAAAATACATACAGATACGCAGTATTTT. This encodes CASSQDGVSRAPKIHTDTQYF.

This chain connects TRBV5-1 to TRBJ1-2, with D perhaps matching TRBD1 (6 bases). This CDR3 has 14 residues. CDR1 SGHRS and CDR2 YFSETQ come from the germline V gene. Trimming removed 3 bases from V and 8 bases from J, with 17 bases in between. The CDR3 DNA reads as TGCGCCAGCAGCTCGGGGGGGGCCGACGAAGGCTACACCTTC. Translated, it gives CASSSGGADEGYTF.

V and J are TRBV27 and TRBJ1-1, with 10 positions matching TRBD1. This CDR3 comprises 16 residues. Losses at the gene ends were 8 bases for V and 0 bases for J; bases not matched to a gene: 9. Germline-derived CDR1 and CDR2 are MNHEY and SMNVEV (reference sequence). The CDR3 sequence: CASAPGTGALNTEAFF. The CDR3 DNA reads as TGTGCCAGCGCCCCCGGGACAGGGGCCTTGAACACTGAAGCTTTCTTT.

V and J are TRBV27 and TRBJ1-1; 8 bases are a match to TRBD1. This CDR3 has 14 amino acids. V shed 5 bases and J 3 bases; nucleotides not matched to a gene: 5. Germline CDR1 and CDR2: MNHEY and SMNVEV (reference sequence). CDR3 nucleotides: TGTGCCAGCAGTAGACAGGGGAGGGACACTGAAGCTTTCTTT. Translation gives CASSRQGRDTEAFF.

This clone was observed a few times. The chain uses TRBV7-2 and TRBJ2-1; 9 bases agree with TRBD2. V was pared by 1 base and J by 5 bases, with 12 bases of the junction left unmatched. The CDR3 sequence is 18 residues long. CDR1 and CDR2 from the germline V gene are SGHTA and FQGNSA. In nucleotides, the CDR3 is TGTGCCAGCAGCTTAGTTCGGGGAGGGCTAGCGGGGAACAATGAGCAGTTCTTC. Encoded protein: CASSLVRGGLAGNNEQFF.

This clone was seen once. The chain is built from TRBV5-1 and TRBJ1-1; 7 nucleotides align to TRBD1. The junction had 7 bases not matched to a gene; V was cut back by 5 bases and J by 0 bases. The CDR3 has 15 amino acids. The germline CDR1 and CDR2 sequences are SGHRS and YFSETQ. DNA of the CDR3: TGCGCCAGCAGTCGTGTGGGACAGCTGAACACTGAAGCTTTCTTT. Its protein product is CASSRVGQLNTEAFF.

The chain is built from TRBV7-8 and TRBJ2-5; 10 bases map to TRBD1. The CDR3 totals 17 residues. Losses at the gene ends were 5 bases for V and 2 bases for J; bases not matched to a gene: 11. Germline V lookup: CDR1 SGHVS, CDR2 FQNEAQ. The CDR3 loop is CASSPRLGTGVQETQYF. The CDR3 coding sequence is TGTGCCAGCAGCCCACGGTTGGGGACAGGGGTTCAAGAGACCCAGTACTTC.

CDR3 residues: CASSLEGYQETQYF. The DNA for the CDR3 is TGTGCCAGCAGCTTAGAAGGGTACCAAGAGACCCAGTACTTC. This chain joins TRBV7-9 and TRBJ2-5; D unresolved. CDR3 length: 14 amino acids. With 1 base removed from V and 0 bases from J, the gap between germline ends came to 6 bases. Germline values: CDR1 SEHNR, CDR2 FQNEAQ (reference sequence).

The chain employs TRBV30 and TRBJ1-5, with D uncertain. In germline, CDR1 is GTSNPN, CDR2 SVGIG (reference sequence). The V end lost 2 bases, the J end lost 3 bases, and 8 bases lay between the germline ends. The CDR3 runs 13 residues. The DNA for the CDR3 is TGTGCCTGGAGTAGTCTTGTCAATCAGCCCCAGCATTTT. Translating it yields CAWSSLVNQPQHF.

The rearrangement uses TRBV7-6 and TRBJ2-3; possible D gene TRBD1, 6 bases. Between the trimmed V and J ends, which lost 5 bases and 2 bases, there was a span of 11 bases. Germline V gene sequence: CDR1 SGHVS, CDR2 FNYEAQ. The CDR3 totals 14 residues. CDR3: CASSLGADTDTQYF. The CDR3 DNA is TGTGCCAGCAGCCTGGGGGCGGACACAGATACGCAGTATTTT.

Remarks on this clone: Relative to the germline gene, one junction end is altered; a read error may explain this. V usage is TRBV15 and J usage is TRBJ1-2; perhaps TRBD1 as D (5 bases). The germline CDR1 and CDR2 sequences are LNHNV and YYDKDF (reference sequence). The CDR3 sequence is 15 residues long. The CDR3 coding sequence is TGTGCCGCCAGCAGAGATCCTGGGGGGGAGTATGGCTACACCTTC. Protein product: CAASRDPGGEYGYTF.

The chain has TRBV19 and TRBJ1-2, with 12 bases matching TRBD1. The V gene's germline CDR1 is LNHDA and CDR2 SQIVND (reference sequence). The V gene end was trimmed by 4 bases and the J gene end by 3 bases; junction bases not matched to a gene: 9. The CDR3 sequence is 17 residues long. In DNA, the CDR3 is TGTGCCAGTAGTACGCGGGACAGGGGGCTCAAGCACTATGGCTACACCTTC. It encodes CASSTRDRGLKHYGYTF.

As DNA, the CDR3 is TGCGCCAGCAGCCAACTCCTATCCGCCGGGACAGGATATAGCAATCAGCCCCAGCATTTT. Translation: CASSQLLSAGTGYSNQPQHF. The chain carries TRBV4-1 and TRBJ1-5; 8 nucleotides match TRBD1. Germline loops: CDR1 MGHRA, CDR2 YSYEKL. The CDR3 covers 20 residues. V shed 2 bases and J 0 bases; nucleotides not matched to a gene: 15.

V usage is TRBV2 and J usage is TRBJ2-3; D not certain. The length of the CDR3 is 11 residues. Germline V gene data show CDR1 as SNHLY and CDR2 as FYNNEI. V dropped 10 bases and J dropped 0 bases, with 5 bases sitting between them. DNA for the CDR3: TGTGCCACCCTGAGCACAGATACGCAGTATTTT. As protein: CATLSTDTQYF.

This clone was detected only once. V and J are TRBV19 and TRBJ1-5, with D perhaps matching TRBD1 (6 bases). The germline V and J ends were trimmed by 7 bases and 1 base, with 17 bases remaining between them. This CDR3 is 16 amino acids long. Germline lookup yields CDR1 LNHDA and CDR2 SQIVND (reference sequence). CDR3 DNA: TGTGCCAGTACCACTACAGGGTACGCGAGCAATCAGCCCCAGCATTTT. Translation gives CASTTTGYASNQPQHF.

This clone has just one count. V gene TRBV25-1 combines with J gene TRBJ2-2; 7 nucleotides agree with TRBD1. V lost 3 bases to trimming and J lost 2 bases; unmatched junction nucleotides: 6. CDR3 length equals 16 residues. Germline V gene sequence: CDR1 MGHDK, CDR2 SYGVNS. This CDR3 is CASSDRDRVNTGELFF. Here the CDR3 DNA reads TGTGCCAGCAGTGACCGGGACAGAGTTAACACCGGGGAGCTGTTTTTT.

The chain couples TRBV3-1 (or the pseudogene TRBV3-2) to TRBJ1-1; D is undetermined. The germline V gene encodes CDR1 LGHDT and CDR2 YNNKEL (reference sequence). The CDR3 is 15 residues long. Trimming stripped 0 bases from V and 8 bases from J, with 16 bases between. The CDR3 coding sequence is TGTGCCAGCAGCCAAGATCTGAGCTGGAAGCTAGAAGCTTTCTTT. Translation: CASSQDLSWKLEAFF.

The table lists this clone with a count of one. V usage is TRBV6-5 and J usage is TRBJ1-5; possibly TRBD1 for D (5 bases). This CDR3 has 13 amino acids. Trimming cost V 5 bases and J 10 bases, with 15 bases left between them. CDR1 is MNHEY and CDR2 is SVGAGI in the germline V gene. CDR3 in amino acids: CASSTTPGIPQHF. The DNA of the CDR3 is TGTGCCAGCAGTACGACGCCAGGGATACCCCAGCATTTT.

The rearrangement uses TRBV5-1 and TRBJ2-5, with 8 bases aligning to TRBD2. Trimming took 2 bases from V and 3 from J; bases not matched to a gene: 9. Germline values: CDR1 SGHRS, CDR2 YFSETQ. CDR3 length: 16 amino acids. As DNA, the CDR3 is TGCGCCAGCAGCTTCTTTGCGGGGGGAGGGGAAGAGACCCAGTACTTC. Protein: CASSFFAGGGEETQYF. The full variable domain, in which reference TRBV5-1 and TRBJ2-5 provide the parts outside the CDR3, is KAGVTQTPRYLIKTRGQQVTLSCSPISGHRSVSWYQQTPGQGLQFLFEYFSETQRNKGNFPGRFSGRQFSNSRSEMNVSTLELGDSALYLCASSFFAGGGEETQYFGPGTRLLVL.